A selection of T cell receptor beta chains follows, all from one sample in a study of identical twins. TCRdb recomputed calls from the 5' RACE reads with MiXCR, one row per CDR3 protein. Among a few hundred thousand distinct CDR3 sequences listed, roughly a tenth were seen once. Specimen: memory T cells sorted from blood. These receptors all come from a man aged 50 or older in good health. CDR3s include the opening cysteine and the closing phenylalanine or tryptophan.

>TRBV5-6
CASSWSTDTQYF
>TRBV12-3/TRBV12-4
CASSHTGNQETQYF
>TRBV6-1
CASISGFLAGGPYNEQFF
>TRBV11-3
CASSSETGAYNEQFF
>TRBV12-5
CASGPDQGSQFF
>TRBV18
CASSPPTPGKTEAFF
>TRBV9
CASSVGLQGSYEQYF
>TRBV3-1
CASSQDSRGRAYEQYF
>TRBV20-1
CSARDIYSNQPQHF
>TRBV6-2/TRBV6-3
CASSFLAGENTDTQYF
>TRBV5-1
CASSQGGKEEKLFF
>TRBV2
CASRWAVSSYEQYF
>TRBV5-1
CASSFGPGLETGEQYF
>TRBV11-2
CASSLLRGYQETQYF
>TRBV20-1
CSATTGTGGLISGNTIYF
>TRBV7-2
CASSSAGGLKEQYF
>TRBV20-1
CSARERGTANSPLHF
>TRBV27
CASSSRGNEQFF
>TRBV7-2
CASSQDGTVTDTQYF
>TRBV30
CAWSVPGQGRSEQIF
>TRBV18
CASSPPSSGNGAQYF
>TRBV28
CASRIPGGLEQYF
>TRBV6-1
CASSGRQGVGETQYF
>TRBV28
CASSPPDRQNEQFF